What follows are 31 T cell receptor beta chains derived from one specimen sequenced in a study of Ad26.COV2.S vaccination and SARS-CoV-2 variants. Sequencing was performed with immunoSEQ multiplex PCR; in TCRdb, only in-frame clones are kept and a portion is missing. The data contain fewer than 900,000 clones, around 90% of them seen just once; the ten biggest clones take up about 1.5%. Indicated treatment: 19 received Ad26.COV2.S at low or high dose, single or two shots; 5 received placebo; per-sample allocation not given. Repertoires come from day 63 after the first vaccine or placebo injection. The material was peripheral blood, obtained in a trial of Ad26.COV2.S vaccine versus placebo. These receptors were obtained from a person between 18 and 60 years old who received the Ad26.COV2.S COVID-19 vaccine or a placebo.

The V call is TRBV24-1, the J call TRBJ2-7; unclear D gene. V shed 3 bases and J shed 2 bases, with 7 bases lying between them. The germline V gene has CDR1 KGHDR and CDR2 SFDVKD. This CDR3 contains 13 residues. This CDR3 is CATSDGRAYEQYF. As DNA, the CDR3 is TGTGCCACCAGTGATGGCCGAGCCTACGAGCAGTACTTC.

The rearrangement links TRBV6-5 to TRBJ2-5; TRBD1 or TRBD2 may be the D gene (7 bases each). Trimming removed 8 bases from V and 5 bases from J, with 18 bases in between. CDR1 MNHEY and CDR2 SVGAGI come from the germline V gene. The CDR3 covers 14 residues. The CDR3 bases are TGTGCCAGCGGGGGGGACAGCCCCAAGGAGACCCAGTACTTC. It codes for CASGGDSPKETQYF.

Concerning this clone: This sample includes further DNA sequences coding for the same CDR3. The chain has TRBV6-5 and TRBJ1-4; D remains unclear. Germline CDR1 is MNHEY and CDR2 is SVGAGI. V shed 5 bases and J shed 5 bases, with 12 bases lying between them. The CDR3 covers 14 residues. In DNA form, the CDR3 reads TGTGCCAGCAGTATGACGGAGATCAATGAAAAACTGTTTTTT. Protein product: CASSMTEINEKLFF.

This chain links TRBV19 with TRBJ1-2, with 10 bases fitting TRBD1. The V and J ends lost 10 bases and 6 bases, in that order; junction bases with no gene match: 14. CDR3 size: 15 residues. Germline lookup yields CDR1 LNHDA and CDR2 SQIVND (reference sequence). As DNA, the CDR3 is TGTGCCACCTATCGCCCGGGACAGGGGTTGAATGGCTACACCTTC. Translated, it gives CATYRPGQGLNGYTF.

The chain is built from TRBV15 and TRBJ1-2; TRBD1 agrees at 9 bases. The germline V gene has CDR1 LNHNV and CDR2 YYDKDF (reference sequence). This CDR3 has 13 amino acids. V lost 5 bases to trimming and J lost 6 bases; unmatched junction nucleotides: 4. The CDR3 region is CATSSDRGNGYTF. CDR3 DNA: TGTGCCACCAGCTCGGACAGGGGAAATGGCTACACCTTC.

The chain joins TRBV4-1 to TRBJ2-7; no clear D gene. This CDR3 has 13 amino acids. Per the germline V gene, CDR1 is MGHRA and CDR2 is YSYEKL. Trimming stripped 1 base from V and 6 bases from J, with 10 bases between. The CDR3 loop is CASSQGSSAEQYF. In DNA form, the CDR3 reads TGCGCCAGCAGCCAAGGTTCTTCGGCCGAGCAGTACTTC.

Only one count was recorded for this clone. This chain joins TRBV3-1 (or the pseudogene TRBV3-2) and TRBJ2-4; 7 positions agree with TRBD2. Germline-derived CDR1 and CDR2 are LGHDT and YNNKEL (reference sequence). The CDR3 has 14 residues. J gave up 8 bases and V 1 base, and 5 bases lay outside the gene matches. The CDR3 DNA sequence: TGTGCCAGCAGCCAAGGGCAGGGAGGGGACATTCAGTACTTC. This codes for CASSQGQGGDIQYF.

The chain joins TRBV5-1 to TRBJ2-5; possible D gene TRBD2, 6 bases. CDR1 SGHRS and CDR2 YFSETQ come from the germline V gene. V was shortened by 0 bases and J by 2 bases, with 11 bases between the two germline ends. The CDR3 has 15 residues. CDR3 sequence reads: CASSLVLAGQETQYF. CDR3 sequence (DNA): TGCGCCAGCAGCTTGGTACTGGCGGGACAAGAGACCCAGTACTTC.

V and J are TRBV6-1 and TRBJ1-2, with D maybe TRBD1 (6 bases). The ends were cut back, 3 bases at V and 5 bases at J, with 10 bases in the middle. The CDR3 contains 13 residues. The germline V gene encodes CDR1 MNHNS and CDR2 SASEGT. The CDR3 bases are TGTGCCAGCAGTGATGCAGGGGAGTATGGCTACACCTTC. It encodes CASSDAGEYGYTF.

The J gene is TRBJ2-7, the V gene TRBV6-5; 7 bases are shared with TRBD1. The CDR3 loop spans 14 amino acids. CDR1 is MNHEY and CDR2 is SVGAGI in the germline V gene. V dropped 4 bases and J dropped 1; count of bases not matched to a gene: 4. The CDR3 DNA is TGTGCCAGCAGTTTCGGACAGGTGTCCTACGAGCAGTACTTC. It translates to CASSFGQVSYEQYF.

This chain connects TRBV2 to TRBJ1-5, with a possible D match to TRBD1 (5 bases). The CDR3 covers 12 residues. The germline V and J ends were trimmed by 5 bases and 8 bases, with 10 bases remaining between them. From germline, CDR1 is SNHLY and CDR2 FYNNEI. This chain's CDR3 is CASSSGGEPQHF. CDR3 sequence (DNA): TGTGCCAGCAGTAGTGGGGGTGAGCCCCAGCATTTT. Complete variable domain (other parts from reference TRBV2 and TRBJ1-5): EPEVTQTPSHQVTQMGQEVILRCVPISNHLYFYWYRQILGQKVEFLVSFYNNEISEKSEIFDDQFSVERPDGSNFTLKIRSTKLEDSAMYFCASSSGGEPQHFGDGTRLSIL.

The gene calls are TRBV12-3 or TRBV12-4 and TRBJ2-7; maybe TRBD1 (5 bases). The CDR3 covers 12 residues. Deletions cut 5 bases from V and 4 bases from J, with 9 bases between. The chain's CDR3 is CASSTDSYEQYF. The CDR3 DNA sequence: TGTGCCAGCAGTACCGACAGTTACGAGCAGTACTTC.

The CDR3 bases are TGTGCCTGGAGTCAACGAGGGATCACTGAAGCTTTCTTT. Its protein is CAWSQRGITEAFF. The chain is built from TRBV30 and TRBJ1-1; D remains ambiguous. Germline CDR1 and CDR2: GTSNPN and SVGIG (reference sequence). Trimming took 2 bases from V and 4 from J, leaving 11 bases between them. The CDR3 length is 13 residues.

As for this clone: Other DNA sequences from this sample encode an identical CDR3 as well. The genes are TRBV30 and TRBJ1-5; D uncertain. V was cut by 0 bases and J by 6 bases, with 9 bases left in between. CDR1 is GTSNPN and CDR2 is SVGIG in the germline V gene (reference sequence). The CDR3 spans 13 residues. For the CDR3, the DNA is TGTGCCTGGAGTGTAAGGTCAGGTCAGCCCCAGCATTTT. Translating it yields CAWSVRSGQPQHF.

This chain joins TRBV21-1 and TRBJ1-4; TRBD1 is taken as the D call from the table, unchecked against the DNA. TRBV21-1 is annotated as a pseudogene. The CDR3 contains 20 residues. This CDR3 is CASSKVAGTGVLPFLEKLFF. In DNA, the CDR3 is TGTGCCAGCAGCAAAGTAGCGGGGACAGGGGTTCTTCCCTTCTTGGAAAAACTGTTTTTT.

This chain uses TRBV11-3 with TRBJ2-1; 8 bases are shared with TRBD2. V trimming: 1 base; J trimming: 7 bases; junction bases outside the gene matches: 3. CDR3 length equals 14 residues. CDR1 SGHNT and CDR2 YENEEA come from the germline V gene. The CDR3 protein is CASSLAPGGNEQFF. In DNA, the CDR3 is TGTGCCAGCAGCTTAGCTCCGGGAGGGAATGAGCAGTTCTTC.

Points on this clone: Within the sample, other DNA sequences also encode this same CDR3. The chain uses TRBV18 and TRBJ2-7; TRBD1 agrees at 7 bases. The CDR3 runs 14 residues. Germline values: CDR1 KGHSH, CDR2 LQKENI. Trimming at V came to 3 bases and at J to 4 bases, leaving 6 bases not matched to a gene. The CDR3 region has the DNA TGTGCCAGCTCACCCCGGGACAGAGGATACGAGCAGTACTTC. This translates into CASSPRDRGYEQYF.

The rearrangement uses TRBV12-1 and TRBJ2-7; the table's D gene call, TRBD1, was not cross checked with the DNA. TRBV12-1 is given as a pseudogene. The CDR3 totals 18 residues. The CDR3 region is CASSLWGKQGAITYEQYF. CDR3 nucleotide sequence: TGTGCCAGCAGCTTATGGGGAAAACAGGGGGCAATTACCTACGAGCAGTACTTC.

V is TRBV4-1 and J is TRBJ2-2, with 7 nucleotides matching TRBD1. CDR1 is MGHRA and CDR2 is YSYEKL in the germline V gene. This CDR3 region has 18 residues. J lost 1 base, V lost 2 bases, and 10 bases had no gene match. The CDR3 spells CASSQNPRGQRNTGELFF. CDR3 nucleotide sequence: TGCGCCAGCAGCCAAAATCCGAGGGGACAGCGGAACACCGGGGAGCTGTTTTTT.

The chain couples TRBV7-2 to TRBJ2-3; 7 nucleotides match TRBD1. Germline values: CDR1 SGHTA, CDR2 FQGNSA. J lost 4 bases, V lost 5 bases, and 9 bases had no gene match. The CDR3 sequence is 15 residues long. CDR3 sequence: CASSTRQGTADTQYF. The CDR3 region has the DNA TGTGCCAGCAGCACCCGACAGGGTACCGCAGATACGCAGTATTTT.

In DNA, the CDR3 is TGCAGCGTTACCGGGACAGGGGGCGGAGGGGGGTTCGCGCAGTACTTC. Encoded protein: CSVTGTGGGGGFAQYF. The rearrangement uses TRBV29-1 and TRBJ2-7, with 12 bases lining up with TRBD1. CDR1 is SQVTM, CDR2 ANQGSEA, per germline. Unmatched junction bases numbered 17, after V lost 5 bases and J lost 9 bases. This CDR3 is 16 amino acids long.

The chain joins TRBV2 to TRBJ2-7, with 10 bases that match TRBD2. V lost 10 bases, J lost 5 bases, and 11 bases stayed unmatched. The CDR3 runs to 14 residues. Germline loops: CDR1 SNHLY, CDR2 FYNNEI. As DNA, the CDR3 is TGTGCCACGTCCGGGACTAGCGTCCCCGACGAGCAGTACTTC. Its protein product is CATSGTSVPDEQYF.

The gene calls are TRBV19 and TRBJ1-1; tentative D call: TRBD1 (5 bases). Per germline, CDR1 LNHDA and CDR2 SQIVND (reference sequence). V lost 5 bases and J lost 1, with 17 bases in between. This CDR3 has 16 residues. CDR3 nucleotide sequence: TGTGCCAGTAGTTTCGCCGCGGGACTCGGGAACACTGAAGCTTTCTTT. Amino acids: CASSFAAGLGNTEAFF.

The chain carries TRBV24-1 and TRBJ2-5; 8 positions match TRBD1. Germline assignment: CDR1 KGHDR and CDR2 SFDVKD. J was trimmed by 4 bases and V by 1 base; bases with no gene match: 7. The CDR3 covers 16 residues. CDR3 loop: CATSDLGRGHGETQYF. The CDR3 nucleotides read TGTGCCACCAGTGATTTAGGCAGGGGGCACGGAGAGACCCAGTACTTC.

The chain carries TRBV14 and TRBJ1-5; D gene unclear. Germline V CDR1 and CDR2: SGHDN, FVKESK. Trimming cost V 3 bases and J 4 bases, with 22 bases left between them. CDR3 length equals 18 residues. The CDR3 nucleotides read TGTGCCAGCAGCCAGTCCAGGTCCCCTACTTGGCCGAATCAGCCCCAGCATTTT. Its protein is CASSQSRSPTWPNQPQHF.

This chain links TRBV15 with TRBJ1-1, with no clear D. From germline, CDR1 is LNHNV and CDR2 YYDKDF (reference sequence). The CDR3 has 15 amino acids. V was pared by 1 base and J by 1 base, with 10 bases between. The CDR3 bases are TGTGCCACCAGCAGAGCGACATATCCGAACACTGAAGCTTTCTTT. Translating gives CATSRATYPNTEAFF.

The J gene is TRBJ2-1, the V gene TRBV24-1, with unresolved D. The CDR3 is 11 residues long. Per germline, CDR1 KGHDR and CDR2 SFDVKD. V was trimmed by 7 bases and J by 8 bases, leaving 8 bases between them. The CDR3 is CATRGFHEQFF. CDR3 DNA sequence: TGTGCCACCAGGGGGTTCCATGAGCAGTTCTTC.

This clone was counted once. J is TRBJ1-5 and V is TRBV5-1; D remains unclear. The length of the CDR3 is 14 residues. V was cut by 4 bases and J by 6 bases, with 14 bases left in between. CDR1 SGHRS and CDR2 YFSETQ come from the germline V gene. The CDR3 DNA reads as TGCGCCAGCAGCCCTGACGGTTACAGTCAGCCCCAGCATTTT. Its translation is CASSPDGYSQPQHF.

This chain connects TRBV3-1 (or the pseudogene TRBV3-2) to TRBJ1-2, with a weak D call TRBD1 (6 bases). CDR1 LGHDT and CDR2 YNNKEL come from the germline V gene (reference sequence). Trimming cost V 0 bases and J 8 bases, with 16 bases left between them. The CDR3 is 15 amino acids. In DNA, the CDR3 is TGTGCCAGCAGCCAAGAGTTTTTGCCAGGGGTAGGCTACACCTTC. Its protein is CASSQEFLPGVGYTF.

CDR3 DNA sequence: TGTGCCAGCAGCTTAAGCCCCTCGGGGGCCACTAGCACAGATACGCAGTATTTT. Amino acid sequence: CASSLSPSGATSTDTQYF. V usage is TRBV5-4 and J usage is TRBJ2-3, with D possibly being TRBD1 or TRBD2 (6 bases each). The CDR3 loop spans 18 amino acids. The germline V gene has CDR1 SGHNT and CDR2 YYREEE (reference sequence). Trimming shortened V by 2 bases and J by 0 bases, and 19 bases separated the two germline ends.

This chain uses TRBV29-1 with TRBJ1-4, with 10 bases lining up with TRBD1. CDR1 and CDR2 (germline): SQVTM, ANQGSEA. Germline trimming cut 4 bases from V and 0 bases from J; bases unmatched to any gene: 8. The CDR3 consists of 17 residues. The CDR3 spells CSVAPGQGTATNEKLFF. The DNA for the CDR3 is TGCAGCGTTGCGCCGGGACAGGGGACCGCAACTAATGAAAAACTGTTTTTT.